Given below is one TCR beta chain in context. This sample is drawn from a study of cytomegalovirus exposure and HLA in healthy donors. The study ran its PCR with 60 Vbeta and 13 Jbeta primers. The table came from immunoSEQ multiplex PCR; TCRdb's copy has only in-frame clones and leaves some out. The table lists approximately 150,000 clones, 9.4% of them singletons. Germline CDR1 and CDR2: LNHDA and SQIVND (reference sequence). This CDR3 region has 18 residues. With 9 bases clipped from V and 0 bases from J, the junction kept 16 bases outside the gene matches. The receptor was derived from a male donor in good health and CMV-seronegative. The sequenced sample was PBMCs. The chain is built from TRBV19 and TRBJ1-2, with TRBD1 identical over 10 bases. The DNA for the CDR3 is TGTGCCAGCCGACGCTTTAGGGACAGGGGAGATCCTAACTATGGCTACACCTTC. Encoded protein: CASRRFRDRGDPNYGYTF.